These 17 T cell receptor beta chains came from one sample sequenced in a study of T cell repertoires in cytomegalovirus infection (dated by TCRdb to about 2019). The instrument given in TCRdb is Illumina HiSeq 1500. TCRdb cleaned the public reads at Q25 with fastp, built clones with MiXCR and kept in-frame beta chains. Identical CDR3 protein sequences are pooled into one entry, listed with their most common genes and DNA. This sample is represented by 680,000 or so distinct CDR3 sequences; around 35% of them were singletons. The ten largest clones represent 18% of the sample. The meaning of the sample's treatment or condition label: in vitro stimulation with specific CMV peptide epitopes to enrich CMV-specific T cells. Their recognized antigens are unknown. Specimen: cultured PBMCs, collected from culture after CMV antigen stimulation. The receptors originated from a human donor in good health (CMV status not recorded). Some clones in this sample may be carry-over from other donors' samples.

This clonotype was found a few times. The rearrangement joins TRBV19 to TRBJ2-2; 14 nucleotides align to TRBD2. Trimming removed 5 bases from V and 4 bases from J; junction bases left unmatched: 12. CDR1 LNHDA and CDR2 SQIVND come from the germline V gene (reference sequence). This CDR3 is built from 19 residues. The CDR3: CASSPQTSGGAGGTGELFF. The CDR3 DNA sequence: TGTGCCAGTAGTCCTCAGACTAGCGGGGGGGCCGGCGGCACCGGGGAGCTGTTTTTT.

The chain has TRBV28 and TRBJ1-5, with D perhaps TRBD1 (5 bases). The germline V gene has CDR1 MDHEN and CDR2 SYDVKM. V shed 3 bases and J shed 5 bases, with 14 bases lying between them. This CDR3 has 15 amino acids. The CDR3 DNA reads TGTGCCAGCAGTTTGGGGGTACCGGGACATCAGCCCCAGCATTTT. It codes for CASSLGVPGHQPQHF.

This chain links TRBV27 with TRBJ2-3; the D is unclear. The CDR3 totals 13 residues. Trimming took off 2 bases at V and 4 bases at J, with 7 bases between the two ends. The germline V gene has CDR1 MNHEY and CDR2 SMNVEV (reference sequence). This CDR3 is CASSLPAADTQYF. In DNA, the CDR3 is TGTGCCAGCAGTTTACCCGCGGCAGATACGCAGTATTTT.

The chain carries TRBV10-3 and TRBJ2-6, with no clear D. CDR3 length: 14 residues. V gave up 6 bases and J gave up 0 bases, with 6 bases separating them. From germline, CDR1 is ENHRY and CDR2 SYGVKD. In DNA form, the CDR3 reads TGTGCCATCAGGAGTATCTCTGGGGCCAACGTCCTGACTTTC. It translates to CAIRSISGANVLTF.

The rearrangement links TRBV7-3 to TRBJ1-4; 8 bases are a match to TRBD1. This CDR3 is built from 15 residues. CDR1 and CDR2 from the germline V gene are SGHTA and FQGTGA. V lost 4 bases to trimming and J lost 4 bases; unmatched junction nucleotides: 5. The CDR3: CASSYGQGSNEKLFF. Here the CDR3 DNA reads TGTGCCAGCAGCTACGGACAGGGAAGTAATGAAAAACTGTTTTTT.

The V gene is TRBV29-1, the J gene TRBJ2-2; D is unclear. V lost 6 bases, J lost 3 bases, and 2 bases lay in between. The CDR3 consists of 10 residues. Germline V CDR1 and CDR2: SQVTM, ANQGSEA. In nucleotides, the CDR3 is TGCAGCGTGTACACCGGGGAGCTGTTTTTT. It is translated as CSVYTGELFF.

J is TRBJ2-5 and V is TRBV27, with 10 bases lining up with TRBD2. Germline-derived CDR1 and CDR2 are MNHEY and SMNVEV (reference sequence). V trimming: 4 bases; J trimming: 5 bases; junction bases outside the gene matches: 7. This CDR3 is 15 amino acids long. The DNA of the CDR3 is TGTGCCAGCAGTTCGGAGCGGGGGGGGTCTGAGACCCAGTACTTC. As protein: CASSSERGGSETQYF.

This clonotype has only a few counts. V usage is TRBV7-2 and J usage is TRBJ1-1, with D hard to call. The CDR3 sequence is 16 residues long. V was pared by 1 base and J by 3 bases, with 15 bases between. CDR1 is SGHTA and CDR2 is FQGNSA in the germline V gene. CDR3 coding DNA: TGTGCCAGCAGCTTAGGTCTTGGGGTTGGGGACACTGAAGCTTTCTTT. It codes for CASSLGLGVGDTEAFF.

This clonotype was seen more than once but under ten times. The chain recombines TRBV11-2 with TRBJ2-7, with 7 bases fitting TRBD2. Trimming took 4 bases from V and 4 from J; bases not matched to a gene: 7. This CDR3 comprises 14 residues. Looked up from germline, CDR1 is SGHAT and CDR2 is FQNNGV. The CDR3 region is CASSYRAGKYEQYF. The CDR3 DNA sequence: TGTGCCAGCAGCTACCGAGCGGGGAAGTACGAGCAGTACTTC.

The chain carries TRBV20-1 and TRBJ2-1, with TRBD2 matching over 16 bases. The CDR3 has 15 amino acids. CDR1 is DFQATT and CDR2 is SNEGSKA in the germline V gene (reference sequence). V lost 3 bases, J lost 8 bases, and 4 bases stayed unmatched. For the CDR3, the DNA is TGCAGTGCTAGCGGGACTAGCGGGAGGGGTGATGAGCAGTTCTTC. Amino acid sequence: CSASGTSGRGDEQFF.

This clonotype was detected a few times. This chain links TRBV20-1 with TRBJ1-5; 9 bases match TRBD1. V lost 5 bases to trimming and J lost 4 bases; unmatched junction nucleotides: 6. Germline loops: CDR1 DFQATT, CDR2 SNEGSKA (reference sequence). The CDR3 extends over 14 amino acids. Here the CDR3 DNA reads TGCAGTGCTTTACAGGGGGCCGGGAATCAGCCCCAGCATTTT. This sequence encodes CSALQGAGNQPQHF.

The sample holds many counts of this clonotype. The V gene is TRBV7-2, the J gene TRBJ2-3; 8 positions match TRBD2. V was clipped by 5 bases and J by 4 bases; unmatched bases: 17. The CDR3 consists of 18 residues. CDR1 and CDR2 from the germline V gene are SGHTA and FQGNSA. The DNA of the CDR3 is TGTGCCAGCAGCCCCTACTCGAGTGGCGGGGGGTGGGCAGATACGCAGTATTTT. This encodes CASSPYSSGGGWADTQYF.

The chain carries TRBV20-1 and TRBJ2-3, with no clear D. Trimming cost V 1 base and J 4 bases, with 9 bases left between them. The CDR3 is made up of 13 amino acids. The germline gives CDR1 DFQATT, CDR2 SNEGSKA (reference sequence). The CDR3 DNA is TGCAGTGCTAGAGCGGGTGTCTCAGATACGCAGTATTTT. Its protein is CSARAGVSDTQYF.

The chain employs TRBV5-5 and TRBJ2-7; D is possibly TRBD1 (5 bases). Looked up from germline, CDR1 is SGHKS and CDR2 is YYEKEE (reference sequence). The CDR3 contains 11 residues. V was clipped by 0 bases and J by 8 bases, with 6 bases between them. The CDR3 loop is CASSLEGKQYF. The CDR3 nucleotides are TGTGCCAGCAGCTTGGAGGGGAAGCAGTACTTC.

This clonotype was recorded once. J is TRBJ2-1 and V is TRBV19; no definite D call. The CDR3 is made up of 15 amino acids. The V end was cut by 3 bases, the J end by 3 bases, with 12 bases between. The germline V gene has CDR1 LNHDA and CDR2 SQIVND (reference sequence). CDR3 DNA sequence: TGTGCCAGTAGTATTTTGGGCGGCGTCTACAATGAGCAGTTCTTC. This gives the protein CASSILGGVYNEQFF.

This clonotype was seen more than once but under ten times. V gene TRBV6-1 combines with J gene TRBJ1-5; D is perhaps TRBD1 (6 bases). CDR3 length: 14 residues. CDR1 and CDR2 from the germline V gene are MNHNS and SASEGT. The V end lost 4 bases, the J end lost 7 bases, and 14 bases lay between the germline ends. The CDR3 loop reads CASSAEQGGQPQHF. The CDR3 DNA is TGTGCCAGCAGTGCGGAACAGGGTGGCCAGCCCCAGCATTTT.

CDR3 sequence (DNA): TGCAGTGCTACCGAACTGGCGGGAGGAGCGGATACGCAGTATTTT. As protein: CSATELAGGADTQYF. The chain is built from TRBV20-1 and TRBJ2-3; TRBD2 agrees at 8 bases. The germline V gene encodes CDR1 DFQATT and CDR2 SNEGSKA (reference sequence). The CDR3 has 15 amino acids. Trimming cost V 4 bases and J 6 bases; bases outside gene matches: 12.